These 3 T cell receptor beta chains were all obtained from the same sample, sequenced in a study of blood T cell repertoires in COVID-19. Using immunoSEQ multiplex PCR, the repertoire was profiled, and TCRdb retains in-frame clones only, with some absent. This sample yields 200,000 to 300,000 clones, of which roughly 88% are seen a single time; 0.7% belongs to the top ten. Sequencing was done on a sample of peripheral blood. These receptors were obtained from a human donor in a cohort sampled during active COVID-19.

The genes are TRBV7-2 and TRBJ2-4; the D gene is possibly TRBD2 (6 bases). V was shortened by 1 base and J by 8 bases, with 18 bases between the two germline ends. The CDR3 is 16 residues long. Germline V gene sequence: CDR1 SGHTA, CDR2 FQGNSA. The CDR3 loop reads CASSLGIRGRFDIQYF. The CDR3 nucleotides are TGTGCCAGCAGCTTAGGAATCCGGGGGAGGTTCGACATTCAGTACTTC. Combining the CDR3 with reference TRBV7-2 and TRBJ2-4 gives the whole variable domain GAGVSQSPSNKVTEKGKDVELRCDPISGHTALYWYRQSLGQGLEFLIYFQGNSAPDKSGLPSDRFSAERTGGSVSTLTIQRTQQEDSAVYLCASSLGIRGRFDIQYFGAGTRLSVL.

The chain carries TRBV28 and TRBJ1-4; no clear D. V was cut by 6 bases and J by 0 bases, with 8 bases left in between. CDR1 MDHEN and CDR2 SYDVKM come from the germline V gene. The CDR3 is 14 amino acids. CDR3 protein: CASSTETTNEKLFF. The DNA of the CDR3 is TGTGCCAGCAGCACAGAAACAACTAATGAAAAACTGTTTTTT.

This chain joins TRBV11-2 and TRBJ1-2, with 7 positions matching TRBD1. The CDR3 extends over 14 amino acids. Losses at the gene ends were 5 bases for V and 4 bases for J; bases not matched to a gene: 7. Germline V gives CDR1 SGHAT, CDR2 FQNNGV. The CDR3 spells CASSTRTGIYGYTF. DNA of the CDR3: TGTGCCAGCAGCACCAGGACAGGAATCTATGGCTACACCTTC.